The 5 T cell receptor beta chains below all came from one sample that was sequenced in a study of cytomegalovirus exposure and HLA in healthy donors. 60 Vbeta and 13 Jbeta primers were used in PCR. Clones were read by immunoSEQ multiplex PCR, and TCRdb kept only the in-frame ones, dropping some. The repertoire holds about 120,000 clones, with over 65% as singletons. The sample comprised PBMCs. The origin of the receptors is a man aged 18 to 29 in good health and CMV-seropositive.

The chain links TRBV5-8 to TRBJ2-5; 10 bases align to TRBD1. Germline V CDR1 and CDR2: SGHTS, YDEGEE. V trimming: 5 bases; J trimming: 2 bases; junction bases outside the gene matches: 6. The CDR3 has 15 amino acids. In DNA form, the CDR3 reads TGTGCCAGCAGGGTGACAGGGGGCGAACAAGAGACCCAGTACTTC. Protein product: CASRVTGGEQETQYF.

The rearrangement uses TRBV19 and TRBJ1-2; the match to TRBD1 covers 7 bases. Germline trimming cut 7 bases from V and 4 bases from J; bases unmatched to any gene: 12. The CDR3 is 15 amino acids. CDR1 and CDR2 from the germline V gene are LNHDA and SQIVND (reference sequence). The DNA of the CDR3 is TGTGCCAGTAACCCCAGACAGGGTGTAAGCTATGGCTACACCTTC. Translation: CASNPRQGVSYGYTF.

V is TRBV6-5 and J is TRBJ1-2; a possible D gene is TRBD1 (6 bases). Germline assignment: CDR1 MNHEY and CDR2 SVGAGI. The CDR3 loop spans 15 amino acids. The V and J ends lost 2 bases and 2 bases respectively, with 12 bases between them. Written as DNA, the CDR3 is TGTGCCAGCAGTTACCACAGGGAGTACAACTATGGCTACACCTTC. As protein: CASSYHREYNYGYTF.

V and J are TRBV11-2 and TRBJ2-1; 11 bases are shared with TRBD2. V shed 5 bases and J 4 bases; nucleotides not matched to a gene: 4. Germline V lookup: CDR1 SGHAT, CDR2 FQNNGV. CDR3 length: 15 residues. This CDR3 reads CASSPGTSGYNEQFF. For the CDR3, the DNA is TGTGCCAGCAGCCCGGGGACTAGCGGTTACAATGAGCAGTTCTTC.

The chain is built from TRBV9 and TRBJ2-7; D is unresolved. In germline, CDR1 is SGDLS, CDR2 YYNGEE. This CDR3 has 14 residues. V was trimmed by 5 bases and J by 0 bases, leaving 12 bases between them. CDR3 nucleotide sequence: TGTGCCAGCAGTCCAGGTGGCTCCTCCTACGAGCAGTACTTC. As protein: CASSPGGSSYEQYF.